This T cell receptor beta chain was observed in a study of cytomegalovirus exposure and HLA in healthy donors. Broader study findings: An analysis done earlier found most TCR beta V segments productive about 87% or about 30% of the time. The majority of TCR sequences were rare, yet some public TCRs appeared in many donors. Common viral pathogens were later found to be apparently linked to several of the most significant clusters.

Comment on this clone: Antigen specificity is unknown.

Researchers ran the PCR with 60 Vbeta and 13 Jbeta primers. Original analysis: In a later analysis, some 11 million of 75 million to 85 million unique beta chains occurred in at least two donors. Sequencing used immunoSEQ multiplex PCR; TCRdb keeps in-frame clones, though not all of them. V, J and clone size reflect that table, while D and trimming were determined from the DNA. The table shows about 120,000 clones, with around four fifths occurring only once. Per germline, CDR1 SGHNT and CDR2 YENEEA. Trimming cost V 6 bases and J 6 bases; bases outside gene matches: 6. This CDR3 is 15 amino acids long.

The sequence was collected from a man between 18 and 35 years old in good health and CMV-seropositive. The specimen sequenced was PBMCs. The rearrangement joins TRBV11-3 to TRBJ2-1; 12 positions agree with TRBD2. The CDR3 is CASSRTSGAFNEQFF. The CDR3 coding sequence is TGTGCCAGCAGTCGGACTAGCGGGGCCTTCAATGAGCAGTTCTTC. Full variable domain (outside the CDR3, taken from reference TRBV11-3 and TRBJ2-1): EAGVVQSPRYKIIEKKQPVAFWCNPISGHNTLYWYLQNLGQGPELLIRYENEEAVDDSQLPKDRFSAERLKGVDSTLKIQPAELGDSAVYLCASSRTSGAFNEQFFGPGTRLTVL.